The entry below gives a single T cell receptor beta chain sequence along with its context. Germline V gene data show CDR1 as MNHEY and CDR2 as SVGEGT. V was pared by 4 bases and J by 0 bases, with 10 bases of the junction left unmatched. This CDR3 contains 19 residues. The data belong to a study of blood T cell repertoires in COVID-19. In the study overall: Researchers got acute and convalescent COVID-19 samples from the United States, Italy and Spain. PBMCs, B-cell-depleted T cells, or T cells provided the cDNA or gDNA that made up the material.

In the original workflow: Reference gene primers were amplified, and this amplification served to estimate nucleated cell counts. Only in-frame clones appear in the TCRdb table, and some are missing; sequencing was by immunoSEQ multiplex PCR. V and J calls and clone size are as listed in that table; D and trimming were resolved from the DNA. The sample lists about 140,000 clones, over 70% seen once, with 3.5% in the top ten. The gene calls are TRBV6-2 or TRBV6-3 and TRBJ2-1, with 12 nucleotides matching TRBD2. The TCR was taken from a man in his 70s who had recovered from COVID-19. The specimen sequenced was peripheral blood. Here the CDR3 reads CASSWTSGTSRSSYNEQFF. CDR3 bases: TGTGCCAGCAGTTGGACTAGCGGGACGAGCCGAAGCTCCTACAATGAGCAGTTCTTC.